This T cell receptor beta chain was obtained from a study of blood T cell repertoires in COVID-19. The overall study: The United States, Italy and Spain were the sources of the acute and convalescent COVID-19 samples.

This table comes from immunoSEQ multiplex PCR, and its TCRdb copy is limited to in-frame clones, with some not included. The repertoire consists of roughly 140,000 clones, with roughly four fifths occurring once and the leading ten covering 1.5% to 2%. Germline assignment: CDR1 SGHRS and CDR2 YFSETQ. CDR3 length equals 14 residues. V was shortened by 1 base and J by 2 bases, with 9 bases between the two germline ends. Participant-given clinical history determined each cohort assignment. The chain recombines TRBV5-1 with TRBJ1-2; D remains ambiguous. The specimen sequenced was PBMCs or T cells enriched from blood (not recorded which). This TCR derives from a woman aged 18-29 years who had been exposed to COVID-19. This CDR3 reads CASSLREANYGYTF. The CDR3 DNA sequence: TGCGCCAGCAGCTTGCGGGAGGCCAACTATGGCTACACCTTC.